Below, 32 T cell receptor beta chains from the same sample are listed, as sequenced in a study of T-cell reconstitution after alpha-beta-depleted transplantation in children. Researchers prepared the TCRbeta library using unique molecular identifiers, the study reports. TCRdb ran MiXCR on the PCR reads and lists one entry per CDR3 protein. The sample has around 100,000 distinct CDR3 sequences; under 13% are singletons. The material sequenced was PBMCs, taken before TCRalphabeta/CD19-depleted stem cell transplant. These TCRs come from a boy aged 2 to 10 with acute lymphoblastic leukemia, due to receive a stem cell transplant.

The rearrangement links TRBV28 to TRBJ2-5; 7 bases align to TRBD2. The CDR3 is made up of 14 amino acids. The J segment lost 7 bases and the V segment lost 5 bases, leaving 10 bases of the junction unmatched. Germline-derived CDR1 and CDR2 are MDHEN and SYDVKM. CDR3 protein: CASSPQRGTGTQYF. CDR3 in DNA: TGTGCCAGCAGTCCGCAGCGGGGTACGGGGACCCAGTACTTC.

Concerning this clonotype itself: This sequence may be a read error, since a much larger clone differs from it by one base. The rearrangement uses TRBV3-1 and TRBJ2-1, with 7 bases identical to TRBD2. The CDR3 is 15 amino acids. In germline, CDR1 is LGHDT, CDR2 YNNKEL (reference sequence). The CDR3 DNA reads as TGTGCCAGCAGCCAAGATTCTACCAGCGGGATTGAGCGGTTCTTC. Protein: CASSQDSTSGIERFF.

This clonotype was recorded many times. The J gene is TRBJ2-2, the V gene TRBV7-7; TRBD1 matches at 8 bases. This CDR3 has 15 residues. The V segment lost 4 bases and the J segment 7 bases; nucleotides outside the gene matches: 8. Looked up from germline, CDR1 is SSHAT and CDR2 is FNYEAQ (reference sequence). The CDR3 reads CASSSGQGRGGELFF. The CDR3 DNA follows: TGTGCCAGCAGCTCCGGACAGGGACGGGGCGGGGAGCTGTTTTTT.

Only a few counts were recorded for this clonotype. The chain employs TRBV15 and TRBJ2-7; 7 positions match TRBD1. CDR1 LNHNV and CDR2 YYDKDF come from the germline V gene (reference sequence). Germline trimming cut 1 base from V and 2 bases from J; bases unmatched to any gene: 5. The CDR3 loop spans 15 amino acids. CDR3 sequence: CATSRGPGGTYEQYF. The CDR3 DNA reads as TGTGCCACCAGCAGAGGGCCAGGGGGAACCTACGAGCAGTACTTC.

For this clonotype: The germline gene is not matched at one end of the junction; a read error may be the cause. The gene calls are TRBV27 and TRBJ1-2; no clear D. The CDR3 consists of 13 residues. From germline, CDR1 is MNHEY and CDR2 SMNVEV (reference sequence). CDR3 DNA sequence: TGTGCCAGCAGTTTACGTCCCAGCTATTGCTACACCTTC. It yields the protein CASSLRPSYCYTF.

Ten or more counts support this clonotype. V gene TRBV6-4 combines with J gene TRBJ2-6; a possible D gene is TRBD1 (5 bases). Germline V gene data show CDR1 as MRHNA and CDR2 as SNTAGT. Trimming shortened V by 4 bases and J by 1 base, and 8 bases separated the two germline ends. The CDR3 has 15 residues. The CDR3 loop is CASSVRGSGANVLTF. The CDR3 nucleotides are TGTGCCAGCAGTGTTAGGGGATCTGGGGCCAACGTCCTGACTTTC.

There are many counts of this clonotype. The J gene is TRBJ1-5, the V gene TRBV2; no clear D gene. V lost 2 bases to trimming and J lost 4 bases, with 15 bases between them. Germline V gene sequence: CDR1 SNHLY, CDR2 FYNNEI. The CDR3 extends over 16 amino acids. The chain's CDR3 is CASSELTQAGNQPQHF. The CDR3 DNA follows: TGTGCCAGCAGTGAACTCACACAAGCGGGGAATCAGCCCCAGCATTTT.

This clonotype was seen a handful of times. The chain combines TRBV27 with TRBJ1-6; D uncertain. This CDR3 has 14 residues. V was cut by 3 bases and J by 7 bases, with 10 bases left in between. Germline CDR1 and CDR2: MNHEY and SMNVEV (reference sequence). The CDR3 sequence: CASSFGSANSPLHF. CDR3 DNA: TGTGCCAGCAGTTTCGGCTCGGCCAATTCACCCCTCCACTTT.

CDR3 nucleotides: TGTGCCATCAGTCCTAGCGGGAGGTTAACCTACGAGCAGTACTTC. Translating gives CAISPSGRLTYEQYF. The chain combines TRBV10-3 with TRBJ2-7; 11 nucleotides line up with TRBD2. V lost 5 bases, J lost 2 bases, and 5 bases stayed unmatched. Germline V gene lookup returns CDR1 ENHRY and CDR2 SYGVKD. CDR3 length: 15 residues.

This clonotype was counted ten times or more. V and J are TRBV2 and TRBJ1-1; TRBD1 matches at 10 bases. The germline V gene encodes CDR1 SNHLY and CDR2 FYNNEI. CDR3 length equals 14 residues. The trim removed 7 bases at V and 4 bases at J, leaving 6 bases unmatched. The CDR3 reads CASIWTGGTTEAFF. Written as DNA, the CDR3 is TGTGCCAGCATCTGGACAGGGGGAACCACTGAAGCTTTCTTT.

The chain links TRBV19 to TRBJ1-5; 7 bases are shared with TRBD1. V gave up 3 bases and J gave up 0 bases; unmatched junction bases: 5. This CDR3 is 16 amino acids long. The germline V gene encodes CDR1 LNHDA and CDR2 SQIVND (reference sequence). In nucleotides, the CDR3 is TGTGCCAGTAGTATCGAGGGGGCGCGTAGCAATCAGCCCCAGCATTTT. Translation gives CASSIEGARSNQPQHF.

The chain recombines TRBV19 with TRBJ2-1; D is perhaps TRBD2 (5 bases). The CDR3 has 14 residues. Deletions cut 6 bases from V and 7 bases from J, with 16 bases between. In germline, CDR1 is LNHDA, CDR2 SQIVND (reference sequence). The DNA for the CDR3 is TGTGCCAGTAGCACCTCGGGGTGGGGTAATGAGCAGTTCTTC. Its translation is CASSTSGWGNEQFF.

In this sample, this clonotype turned up a few times. The chain joins TRBV20-1 to TRBJ1-2; D might be TRBD1 (5 bases). This CDR3 spans 15 amino acids. The germline V and J ends were trimmed by 5 bases and 0 bases, with 16 bases remaining between them. Germline-derived CDR1 and CDR2 are DFQATT and SNEGSKA (reference sequence). DNA for the CDR3: TGCAGTGCTCCTCGGGTGGGGGGGACTAACTATGGCTACACCTTC. This sequence encodes CSAPRVGGTNYGYTF.

By its share, this clonotype is large. DNA for the CDR3: TGTGCCAGCAGGGATCTTGGTGAAGAGACCCAGTACTTC. It translates to CASRDLGEETQYF. V gene TRBV3-1 combines with J gene TRBJ2-5; no clear D. V lost 6 bases and J lost 3, with 11 bases in between. Germline V gives CDR1 LGHDT, CDR2 YNNKEL (reference sequence). CDR3 length equals 13 residues.

This chain joins TRBV5-5 and TRBJ2-7; D may be TRBD2 (6 bases). The V gene lost 4 bases and the J gene lost 9 bases, with 17 bases spanning the gap. This CDR3 comprises 13 residues. Germline-derived CDR1 and CDR2 are SGHKS and YYEKEE (reference sequence). CDR3 sequence (DNA): TGTGCCAGCAGCCCGACTCGGGGGAGTACGCAGTACTTC. It translates to CASSPTRGSTQYF. The whole variable domain, filled in from reference TRBV5-5 and TRBJ2-7, reads DAGVTQSPTHLIKTRGQQVTLRCSPISGHKSVSWYQQVLGQGPQFIFQYYEKEERGRGNFPDRFSARQFPNYSSELNVNALLLGDSALYLCASSPTRGSTQYFGPGTRLTVT.

This clonotype was observed a few times. The J gene is TRBJ2-7, the V gene TRBV19; a possible D gene is TRBD1 (5 bases). V was cut by 10 bases and J by 3 bases, with 19 bases left in between. CDR3 length: 14 amino acids. CDR1 and CDR2 (germline): LNHDA, SQIVND (reference sequence). In nucleotides, the CDR3 is TGTGCCACCAAGCCAGGACACGGCCTCTACGAGCAGTACTTC. Its translation: CATKPGHGLYEQYF.

In its sample, this clonotype was seen many times. The rearrangement joins TRBV12-3 or TRBV12-4 to TRBJ2-7, with D tentatively TRBD2 (6 bases). Trimming pared 1 base from V and 0 bases from J, leaving 10 bases between. There are 15 residues in the CDR3. The CDR3 here is CASSLGLESSYEQYF. CDR3 DNA sequence: TGTGCCAGCAGTTTAGGACTAGAATCCTCCTACGAGCAGTACTTC.

This clonotype has ten or more counts. In DNA form, the CDR3 reads TGCGCCAGCAGCTTGTGGGACCTGATTAACACCGGGGAGCTGTTTTTT. Its protein is CASSLWDLINTGELFF. The genes are TRBV5-1 and TRBJ2-2; D tentatively fits TRBD1 or TRBD2 (5 bases each). This CDR3 contains 16 residues. V was shortened by 1 base and J by 2 bases, with 12 bases between the two germline ends. Per germline, CDR1 SGHRS and CDR2 YFSETQ.

This clonotype has ten or more counts. The chain carries TRBV5-1 and TRBJ2-1; 8 nucleotides agree with TRBD2. The V segment lost 4 bases and the J segment 4 bases; nucleotides outside the gene matches: 4. CDR3 length: 14 amino acids. Germline V gene lookup returns CDR1 SGHRS and CDR2 YFSETQ. The CDR3 DNA sequence: TGCGCCAGCAGCGTGGCTAGCGGGTACAATGAGCAGTTCTTC. Its protein product is CASSVASGYNEQFF.

The chain combines TRBV9 with TRBJ2-1; 12 bases line up with TRBD1. The germline V gene encodes CDR1 SGDLS and CDR2 YYNGEE. The CDR3 sequence is 19 residues long. V dropped 2 bases and J dropped 0; count of bases not matched to a gene: 9. CDR3 coding DNA: TGTGCCAGCAGCGTGGGACAGGGGGCCTCTAAGAGCTCCTACAATGAGCAGTTCTTC. Encoded protein: CASSVGQGASKSSYNEQFF.

This clonotype was seen only a few times. The V call is TRBV5-1, the J call TRBJ2-5, with D maybe TRBD2 (6 bases). The CDR3 is 14 residues long. CDR1 is SGHRS, CDR2 YFSETQ, per germline. Trimming left V 4 bases short and J 5 bases short, with 15 bases between. The CDR3 sequence is CASSKGTLPETQYF. The CDR3 DNA reads TGCGCCAGCAGCAAGGGGACTCTCCCGGAGACCCAGTACTTC.

This clonotype was detected only a few times. The gene calls are TRBV28 and TRBJ2-3; the D is unclear. The V end lost 8 bases, the J end lost 0 bases, and 15 bases lay between the germline ends. The CDR3 spans 15 residues. Per germline, CDR1 MDHEN and CDR2 SYDVKM. CDR3 sequence reads: CASGTSRGSTDTQYF. CDR3 coding DNA: TGTGCCAGCGGTACGTCTCGCGGAAGCACAGATACGCAGTATTTT.

The chain has TRBV9 and TRBJ2-2; the D gene could be TRBD1 or TRBD2 (5 bases each). The CDR3 is 15 residues long. The germline V gene has CDR1 SGDLS and CDR2 YYNGEE. V dropped 2 bases and J dropped 7 bases, with 15 bases sitting between them. The CDR3 DNA follows: TGTGCCAGCAGCGTCTTCGGGACCCCGAGCGGGGAGCTGTTTTTT. This encodes CASSVFGTPSGELFF.

This clonotype was seen repeatedly, ten times or more. The V and J genes are TRBV20-1 and TRBJ1-1; D remains unclear. CDR1 DFQATT and CDR2 SNEGSKA come from the germline V gene (reference sequence). Trimming removed 0 bases at V and 0 bases at J, with 14 bases between. The CDR3 contains 16 residues. CDR3 amino acids: CSARDPRPALNTEAFF. As DNA, the CDR3 is TGCAGTGCTAGAGATCCTCGACCGGCATTGAACACTGAAGCTTTCTTT.

The chain recombines TRBV20-1 with TRBJ2-7; no firm D call. The germline V and J ends were trimmed by 5 bases and 4 bases, with 15 bases remaining between them. From germline, CDR1 is DFQATT and CDR2 SNEGSKA (reference sequence). This CDR3 is built from 13 residues. CDR3 region: CSARSVGRYEQYF. The DNA of the CDR3 is TGCAGTGCTCGAAGCGTAGGGCGGTACGAGCAGTACTTC.

This clonotype was detected only a few times. V and J are TRBV25-1 and TRBJ2-1, with 12 bases that match TRBD2. This CDR3 has 19 residues. V was pared by 2 bases and J by 0 bases, with 8 bases of the junction left unmatched. Germline CDR1 is MGHDK and CDR2 is SYGVNS. This chain's CDR3 is CASSEVGTSGLLSYNEQFF. The CDR3 bases are TGTGCCAGCAGTGAAGTGGGGACTAGCGGGCTACTCTCCTACAATGAGCAGTTCTTC.

The chain links TRBV2 to TRBJ1-1; no clear D gene. V gave up 7 bases and J gave up 5 bases, with 14 bases separating them. This CDR3 is 13 amino acids long. Germline V lookup: CDR1 SNHLY, CDR2 FYNNEI. Here the CDR3 reads CASNPIRGTEAFF. CDR3 coding DNA: TGTGCCAGCAACCCAATCCGGGGAACTGAAGCTTTCTTT.

The chain recombines TRBV24-1 with TRBJ2-1; 10 nucleotides line up with TRBD2. This CDR3 is 14 amino acids long. The trim removed 6 bases at V and 9 bases at J, leaving 7 bases unmatched. CDR1 KGHDR and CDR2 SFDVKD come from the germline V gene. The CDR3 DNA reads TGTGCCACCAGTTCAGCGGGAGGGCTGGGTGAGCAGTTCTTC. Encoded protein: CATSSAGGLGEQFF.

In its sample, this clonotype was seen many times. V and J are TRBV12-3 or TRBV12-4 and TRBJ2-5; 10 bases are a match to TRBD2. V lost 5 bases and J lost 3; bases outside the gene matches: 15. The CDR3 is made up of 18 amino acids. The CDR3 spells CASSPGTSANQGKETQYF. CDR3 DNA: TGTGCCAGCAGTCCAGGGACTAGCGCGAACCAAGGAAAAGAGACCCAGTACTTC.

This clonotype showed up many times. V is TRBV5-1 and J is TRBJ1-5; no firm D call. CDR1 SGHRS and CDR2 YFSETQ come from the germline V gene. This CDR3 region has 16 residues. Trimming shortened V by 4 bases and J by 0 bases, and 14 bases separated the two germline ends. The CDR3 sequence: CASSVLGPNSNQPQHF. The CDR3 region has the DNA TGCGCCAGCAGCGTTCTGGGTCCAAATAGCAATCAGCCCCAGCATTTT. The whole variable domain, filled in from reference TRBV5-1 and TRBJ1-5, reads KAGVTQTPRYLIKTRGQQVTLSCSPISGHRSVSWYQQTPGQGLQFLFEYFSETQRNKGNFPGRFSGRQFSNSRSEMNVSTLELGDSALYLCASSVLGPNSNQPQHFGDGTRLSIL.

This clonotype turned up a few times. J is TRBJ2-1 and V is TRBV20-1; a weak D match, TRBD2 (5 bases). Trimming pared 3 bases from V and 7 bases from J, leaving 22 bases between. The CDR3 is 16 amino acids. Germline-derived CDR1 and CDR2 are DFQATT and SNEGSKA (reference sequence). CDR3 residues: CSARGVGGRLENEQFF. The CDR3 nucleotides read TGCAGTGCTAGGGGCGTGGGTGGGAGACTCGAAAATGAGCAGTTCTTC.

V is TRBV5-1 and J is TRBJ2-3, with 8 bases lining up with TRBD2. Germline V gene sequence: CDR1 SGHRS, CDR2 YFSETQ. The length of the CDR3 is 17 residues. With V trimmed by 4 bases and J by 4 bases, 14 bases remained unmatched. The CDR3 loop reads CASSRLVSGSSSDTQYF. DNA of the CDR3: TGCGCCAGCAGCCGATTGGTCAGCGGGAGTAGTTCAGATACGCAGTATTTT.